The 24 T cell receptor beta chains below come from one sample, sequenced in a study of radiation and T cells in renal cell carcinoma. The time point is: baseline pretreatment blood. Stated treatment: 15 Gy SBRT to primary tumor, nephrectomy 4 weeks later. This table comes from immunoSEQ multiplex PCR, and its TCRdb copy is limited to in-frame clones, with some not included. The sample shows about 59,000 clones, approximately 80% of them seen only once. This specimen consisted of blood, obtained from a patient whose treatment included radiotherapy and nephrectomy. Receptors were obtained from a man in his 60s with renal cell carcinoma.

J is TRBJ2-1 and V is TRBV5-1; possible D gene TRBD1, 7 bases. Trimming pared 0 bases from V and 6 bases from J, leaving 10 bases between. Germline CDR1 is SGHRS and CDR2 is YFSETQ. The CDR3 has 14 residues. DNA for the CDR3: TGCGCCAGCAGCTTGGCAGGGGGGCCCAATGAGCAGTTCTTC. Amino acid sequence: CASSLAGGPNEQFF.

V gene TRBV5-1 combines with J gene TRBJ2-5; TRBD2 agrees at 14 bases. The CDR3 is 16 residues long. Germline trimming cut 4 bases from V and 4 bases from J; bases unmatched to any gene: 6. The V gene's germline CDR1 is SGHRS and CDR2 YFSETQ. The DNA of the CDR3 is TGCGCCAGCAGCCCGGGACTAGCGGGAGACGGAGAGACCCAGTACTTC. As protein: CASSPGLAGDGETQYF. Using reference TRBV5-1 and TRBJ2-5 for the parts outside the CDR3, the full variable domain is KAGVTQTPRYLIKTRGQQVTLSCSPISGHRSVSWYQQTPGQGLQFLFEYFSETQRNKGNFPGRFSGRQFSNSRSEMNVSTLELGDSALYLCASSPGLAGDGETQYFGPGTRLLVL.

This sequence joins TRBV7-2 and TRBJ2-5; 8 bases match TRBD2. The CDR3 loop spans 15 amino acids. V was clipped by 6 bases and J by 2 bases; unmatched bases: 8. The V gene's germline CDR1 is SGHTA and CDR2 FQGNSA. Here the CDR3 reads CASRPRGGQQETQYF. CDR3 in DNA: TGTGCCAGCAGACCACGGGGGGGCCAACAAGAGACCCAGTACTTC.

The CDR3 loop is CASSTGTGDYGYTF. CDR3 in DNA: TGTGCCAGCTCAACAGGGACGGGAGACTATGGCTACACCTTC. The rearrangement uses TRBV18 and TRBJ1-2, with D maybe TRBD1 (6 bases). Looked up from germline, CDR1 is KGHSH and CDR2 is LQKENI. With 5 bases removed from V and 3 bases from J, the gap between germline ends came to 13 bases. The CDR3 sequence is 14 residues long.

The rearrangement uses TRBV4-1 and TRBJ2-3, with D possibly matching TRBD2 (6 bases). V gave up 4 bases and J gave up 4 bases, with 12 bases separating them. Germline V CDR1 and CDR2: MGHRA, YSYEKL. CDR3 length equals 14 residues. This chain's CDR3 is CASSLGDWADTQYF. DNA of the CDR3: TGCGCCAGCAGCCTGGGGGACTGGGCAGATACGCAGTATTTT.

This chain uses TRBV11-2 with TRBJ2-3; TRBD2 aligns across 7 bases. The CDR3 contains 15 residues. CDR1 and CDR2 from the germline V gene are SGHAT and FQNNGV. Trimming at V came to 3 bases and at J to 3 bases, leaving 6 bases not matched to a gene. This CDR3 reads CASSFRRENTDTQYF. The CDR3 DNA reads TGTGCCAGCAGCTTTCGGCGGGAGAATACAGATACGCAGTATTTT.

This clone has just one count. The CDR3 sequence: CASSMNSQETQYF. CDR3 DNA sequence: TGTGCCAGTAGTATGAACAGTCAAGAGACCCAGTACTTC. The chain joins TRBV19 to TRBJ2-5; no clear D. Trimming took 3 bases from V and 2 from J, leaving 7 bases between them. Germline CDR1 LNHDA, CDR2 SQIVND (reference sequence). CDR3 length: 13 amino acids.

The genes are TRBV6-5 and TRBJ1-3, with a weak D call TRBD1 (6 bases). This CDR3 region has 11 residues. V lost 7 bases to trimming and J lost 8 bases, with 9 bases between them. The germline V gene has CDR1 MNHEY and CDR2 SVGAGI. CDR3 in amino acids: CASTEGDTIYF. CDR3 DNA: TGTGCCAGCACCGAGGGGGACACCATATATTTT.

The chain is built from TRBV5-5 and TRBJ2-7; the match to TRBD1 covers 8 bases. This CDR3 contains 14 residues. V was pared by 3 bases and J by 4 bases, with 6 bases of the junction left unmatched. CDR1 is SGHKS and CDR2 is YYEKEE in the germline V gene (reference sequence). This CDR3 is CASSWGQGAYEQYF. The CDR3 nucleotides are TGTGCCAGCAGCTGGGGGCAGGGGGCGTACGAGCAGTACTTC.

The V call is TRBV9, the J call TRBJ1-1; D not certain. V was shortened by 4 bases and J by 7 bases, with 14 bases between the two germline ends. CDR3 length: 13 amino acids. Germline V gene sequence: CDR1 SGDLS, CDR2 YYNGEE. The CDR3: CASSPEASLEAFF. CDR3 nucleotide sequence: TGTGCCAGCAGCCCAGAAGCAAGCCTTGAAGCTTTCTTT.

V gene TRBV21-1 combines with J gene TRBJ2-6; TRBD1 is the table's D call and was not checked against the DNA. TRBV21-1 is shown as a pseudogene. The CDR3 spans 17 residues. The CDR3 bases are TGTGCCAGCACCATAAGACGGAGACAGGTTGGGGCCAACGTCCTGACTTTC. Translating it yields CASTIRRRQVGANVLTF.

This clone showed up just once. An end of the junction does not agree with germline; a read error may underlie this. The chain carries TRBV4-2 and TRBJ2-6; 8 bases are shared with TRBD1. The CDR3 is 14 residues long. Germline CDR1 is LGHNA and CDR2 is YNFKEQ. DNA for the CDR3: TGTGCCAGCAGCCTCGGACAGGGCAACGATAATTTGGCTTTC. Its protein product is CASSLGQGNDNLAF.

This chain connects TRBV27 to TRBJ2-1; 8 bases agree with TRBD1. The V segment lost 5 bases and the J segment 3 bases; nucleotides outside the gene matches: 6. CDR3 length: 15 amino acids. CDR1 and CDR2 from the germline V gene are MNHEY and SMNVEV (reference sequence). Here the CDR3 DNA reads TGTGCCAGCAGTCTCGGACAGGGAATCTACAATGAGCAGTTCTTC. Its translation is CASSLGQGIYNEQFF.

This rearrangement joins TRBV5-6 to TRBJ1-4; TRBD1 might be the D (5 bases). Trimming cost V 4 bases and J 7 bases, with 20 bases left between them. The CDR3 length is 16 residues. Germline V gene lookup returns CDR1 SGHDT and CDR2 YYEEEE. CDR3 nucleotides: TGTGCCAGCAGCAATCTCCCGGGGACCAAAGGTGAAAAACTGTTTTTT. This translates into CASSNLPGTKGEKLFF. Looking up the rest from reference TRBV5-6 and TRBJ1-4 gives the full variable domain: DAGVTQSPTHLIKTRGQQVTLRCSPKSGHDTVSWYQQALGQGPQFIFQYYEEEERQRGNFPDRFSGHQFPNYSSELNVNALLLGDSALYLCASSNLPGTKGEKLFFGSGTQLSVL.

The V gene is TRBV7-9, the J gene TRBJ2-3; D is unresolved. The CDR3 is 15 amino acids. Germline-derived CDR1 and CDR2 are SEHNR and FQNEAQ (reference sequence). The V and J ends lost 1 base and 0 bases respectively, with 8 bases between them. Here the CDR3 reads CASSLGSPSTDTQYF. The DNA of the CDR3 is TGTGCCAGCAGCTTAGGTAGCCCTAGCACAGATACGCAGTATTTT.

This chain joins TRBV9 and TRBJ2-5; 10 bases are a match to TRBD1. The better agreement between TRBJ2-7 and the DNA end casts doubt on the J call. The CDR3 consists of 15 residues. The germline CDR1 and CDR2 sequences are SGDLS and YYNGEE. The CDR3 nucleotides are TGTGCCAGCAGCGTAGGAGGGACAGGGGTTTCCGAGCAGTACTTC. Amino acids: CASSVGGTGVSEQYF.

The genes are TRBV5-1 and TRBJ2-3, with 7 positions matching TRBD2. Per the germline V gene, CDR1 is SGHRS and CDR2 is YFSETQ. J gave up 1 base and V 2 bases, and 4 bases lay outside the gene matches. This CDR3 contains 15 residues. The CDR3 DNA follows: TGCGCCAGCAGCTTAGCTAGCGGCCGCACAGATACGCAGTATTTT. It specifies CASSLASGRTDTQYF.

The chain has TRBV7-9 and TRBJ2-4; the D is unclear. In germline, CDR1 is SEHNR, CDR2 FQNEAQ (reference sequence). Trimming took 4 bases from V and 1 from J, leaving 8 bases between them. The CDR3 has 14 residues. In DNA, the CDR3 is TGTGCCAGCAGCTCCGCAGGCGCCAAAAACATTCAGTACTTC. Translation gives CASSSAGAKNIQYF.

This clone occurred a few times. The chain recombines TRBV14 with TRBJ1-1; D unclear. CDR1 is SGHDN, CDR2 FVKESK, per germline. CDR3 size: 12 residues. V was pared by 1 base and J by 6 bases, with 6 bases between. Written as DNA, the CDR3 is TGTGCCAGCAGCCAAGCTAGTCCTGAAGCTTTCTTT. Protein: CASSQASPEAFF.

The gene calls are TRBV7-9 and TRBJ1-1, with 7 bases lining up with TRBD1. The CDR3 has 15 residues. V shed 0 bases, J shed 11 bases, and the junction held 12 bases outside the gene matches. The germline V gene has CDR1 SEHNR and CDR2 FQNEAQ (reference sequence). The CDR3 sequence: CASSLAGGDGTTAFF. In DNA form, the CDR3 reads TGTGCCAGCAGCTTAGCAGGGGGCGACGGAACGACGGCTTTCTTT.

This clone was detected only once. Written as DNA, the CDR3 is TGTGCCAGCTCACCCGGGTCTAGCGGCTACACCTTC. Protein sequence: CASSPGSSGYTF. The V call is TRBV18, the J call TRBJ1-2; D not resolved. Germline CDR1 reads KGHSH; CDR2 reads LQKENI. Trimming shortened V by 3 bases and J by 8 bases, and 10 bases separated the two germline ends. The CDR3 consists of 12 residues.

The chain recombines TRBV7-9 with TRBJ1-2; D is uncertain. The germline V and J ends were trimmed by 0 bases and 4 bases, with 12 bases remaining between them. This CDR3 comprises 15 residues. Germline CDR1 SEHNR, CDR2 FQNEAQ (reference sequence). The CDR3 loop reads CASSLALDLFYGYTF. For the CDR3, the DNA is TGTGCCAGCAGCTTAGCGTTGGATTTATTCTATGGCTACACCTTC.

This chain links TRBV15 with TRBJ2-1; weak D call: TRBD2 (6 bases). The V gene's germline CDR1 is LNHNV and CDR2 YYDKDF (reference sequence). V lost 2 bases, J lost 1 base, and 12 bases lay in between. This CDR3 is 16 amino acids long. CDR3 amino acids: CATSRPTSGSYNEQFF. The CDR3 bases are TGTGCCACCAGCAGACCGACGAGCGGGTCCTACAATGAGCAGTTCTTC.

The chain carries TRBV10-1 and TRBJ1-2; a possible D gene is TRBD1 (6 bases). Germline CDR1 is WNHNN and CDR2 is SYGVQD (reference sequence). The length of the CDR3 is 15 residues. Trimming took off 8 bases at V and 5 bases at J, with 21 bases between the two ends. The CDR3 region has the DNA TGCGCCAGCGAAAAGACAGGCGGTCTGGGTTATGGCTACACCTTC. Translated, it gives CASEKTGGLGYGYTF.